Shown below are 23 T cell receptor beta chains from a single sample sequenced in a study of CD8+ T cells in alopecia areata. RNA extraction was followed by reverse transcription into cDNA, which acted as the sequencing template. TCRdb keeps only in-frame clones here, not all; method: immunoSEQ multiplex PCR. This sample yields approximately 150,000 clones, of which about 66% are seen a single time; over 9.5% belongs to the top ten. The sequencing here drew on CD8+ T cells sorted from blood, taken at week 0. The receptors here all came from a human donor with alopecia areata.

Note on this clone: This same CDR3 is encoded by further DNA sequences in the sample. The rearrangement uses TRBV13 and TRBJ2-7; no definite D call. Trimming left V 3 bases short and J 2 bases short, with 2 bases between. The CDR3 totals 11 residues. CDR1 and CDR2 from the germline V gene are PRHDT and FYEKMQ (reference sequence). CDR3 sequence reads: CASSLTYEQYF. The CDR3, as DNA: TGTGCCAGCAGCTTGACCTACGAGCAGTACTTC.

The gene calls are TRBV6-5 and TRBJ2-5; D unclear. The CDR3 runs 11 residues. V dropped 8 bases and J dropped 8 bases, with 12 bases sitting between them. Germline assignment: CDR1 MNHEY and CDR2 SVGAGI. CDR3 protein: CASFSIGTQYF. The CDR3 DNA follows: TGTGCCAGCTTTTCGATCGGAACCCAGTACTTC.

The chain recombines TRBV5-1 with TRBJ2-3; D ambiguous. The ends were cut back, 1 base at V and 9 bases at J, with 12 bases in the middle. CDR3 length: 13 amino acids. Germline CDR1 reads SGHRS; CDR2 reads YFSETQ. The chain's CDR3 is CASSLNLGRTQYF. DNA of the CDR3: TGCGCCAGCAGCTTGAATCTCGGACGAACGCAGTATTTT.

The V and J genes are TRBV7-3 and TRBJ2-1; D not resolved. Germline CDR1 and CDR2: SGHTA and FQGTGA. CDR3 size: 14 residues. V lost 0 bases and J lost 7, with 10 bases in between. In nucleotides, the CDR3 is TGTGCCAGCAGCTTAACAGACTCCCATAATGAGCAGTTCTTC. It yields the protein CASSLTDSHNEQFF.

The gene calls are TRBV30 and TRBJ1-1; tentative D call: TRBD1 (5 bases). Germline V gene sequence: CDR1 GTSNPN, CDR2 SVGIG (reference sequence). Trimming removed 2 bases at V and 0 bases at J, with 10 bases between. The CDR3 is made up of 14 amino acids. The CDR3 sequence is CAWSRSGMNTEAFF. Written as DNA, the CDR3 is TGTGCCTGGAGTAGGTCAGGGATGAACACTGAAGCTTTCTTT.

This chain connects TRBV6-5 to TRBJ2-5, with 8 positions matching TRBD1. Germline lookup yields CDR1 MNHEY and CDR2 SVGAGI. V trimming: 0 bases; J trimming: 5 bases; junction bases outside the gene matches: 5. This CDR3 is 15 amino acids long. The CDR3 is CASSYSFGTGETQYF. DNA for the CDR3: TGTGCCAGCAGTTACTCGTTTGGGACAGGCGAGACCCAGTACTTC.

This clone turned up a few times. The chain uses TRBV14 and TRBJ2-3; no definite D call. Looked up from germline, CDR1 is SGHDN and CDR2 is FVKESK. The V end was cut by 4 bases, the J end by 3 bases, with 2 bases between. This CDR3 is 11 amino acids long. The DNA of the CDR3 is TGTGCCAGCAGCCTTACAGATACGCAGTATTTT. Protein product: CASSLTDTQYF.

This clone was picked up a small number of times. CDR3 region: CASSDGTGRNEKLFF. CDR3 sequence (DNA): TGTGCCAGCAGTGACGGGACAGGGCGAAATGAAAAACTGTTTTTT. The genes are TRBV2 and TRBJ1-4; 9 nucleotides match TRBD1. Per the germline V gene, CDR1 is SNHLY and CDR2 is FYNNEI. This CDR3 spans 15 amino acids. The trim removed 3 bases at V and 5 bases at J, leaving 4 bases unmatched.

This clone was counted only a few times. The chain couples TRBV29-1 to TRBJ2-3, with 7 positions matching TRBD1. CDR3 length equals 14 residues. The junction had 10 bases not matched to a gene; V was cut back by 6 bases and J by 4 bases. Germline CDR1 reads SQVTM; CDR2 reads ANQGSEA. The CDR3 sequence: CSVKGTDQPDTQYF. CDR3 DNA: TGCAGCGTGAAAGGGACAGACCAACCAGATACGCAGTATTTT.

This clone was seen a handful of times. This chain connects TRBV6-5 to TRBJ2-5; TRBD1 agrees at 9 bases. Germline-derived CDR1 and CDR2 are MNHEY and SVGAGI. The length of the CDR3 is 14 residues. With V trimmed by 1 base and J by 3 bases, 0 bases remained unmatched. CDR3: CASSYWTGEETQYF. The CDR3 coding sequence is TGTGCCAGCAGTTACTGGACAGGGGAAGAGACCCAGTACTTC.

This chain joins TRBV29-1 and TRBJ1-2, with 8 positions matching TRBD1. Trimming cost V 3 bases and J 4 bases; bases outside gene matches: 4. This CDR3 comprises 13 residues. Germline values: CDR1 SQVTM, CDR2 ANQGSEA. This CDR3 reads CSVEITGGYGYTF. The CDR3 DNA reads TGCAGCGTTGAGATTACAGGGGGCTATGGCTACACCTTC.

This clone was observed a handful of times. The chain links TRBV7-9 to TRBJ2-6; TRBD2 might be the D (6 bases). Germline assignment: CDR1 SEHNR and CDR2 FQNEAQ (reference sequence). Trimming cost V 5 bases and J 0 bases, with 14 bases left between them. The CDR3 has 17 residues. The CDR3 bases are TGTGCCAGCAGCCCCCTCCCGGGGGACTCTGGGGCCAACGTCCTGACTTTC. Protein: CASSPLPGDSGANVLTF.

Only a few counts were recorded for this clone. The chain uses TRBV14 and TRBJ1-6, with unresolved D. The V end lost 1 base, the J end lost 7 bases, and 5 bases lay between the germline ends. CDR3 length: 13 residues. CDR1 SGHDN and CDR2 FVKESK come from the germline V gene. CDR3 DNA sequence: TGTGCCAGCAGCCAAGGGTACAATTCACCCCTCCACTTT. It translates to CASSQGYNSPLHF.

The gene calls are TRBV18 and TRBJ2-3, with D possibly matching TRBD1 (8 bases). Between the trimmed V and J ends, which lost 2 bases and 3 bases, there was a span of 12 bases. Germline CDR1 and CDR2: KGHSH and LQKENI. CDR3 length equals 15 residues. In DNA, the CDR3 is TGTGCCAGCTCACCAGGACAGGGAGGGACAGATACGCAGTATTTT. Amino acid sequence: CASSPGQGGTDTQYF.

The chain couples TRBV23-1 to TRBJ2-1; 14 bases fit TRBD2. TRBV23-1 is an ORF, with its function uncertain. The CDR3 covers 14 residues. V trimming: 6 bases; J trimming: 7 bases; junction bases outside the gene matches: 2. The CDR3 here is CASRTSGGENEQFF. CDR3 DNA sequence: TGCGCCAGCAGGACTAGCGGGGGGGAGAATGAGCAGTTCTTC.

V is TRBV29-1 and J is TRBJ2-1; 12 bases line up with TRBD1. CDR1 and CDR2 (germline): SQVTM, ANQGSEA. V lost 5 bases, J lost 4 bases, and 12 bases stayed unmatched. This CDR3 is 17 amino acids long. Written as DNA, the CDR3 is TGCAGCGTTCCGGGACAGGGGGCTCCGGATCTTTACAATGAGCAGTTCTTC. Its protein product is CSVPGQGAPDLYNEQFF.

This clone is a singleton in its sample. The gene calls are TRBV6-5 and TRBJ2-3, with 12 bases identical to TRBD2. Germline V gene sequence: CDR1 MNHEY, CDR2 SVGAGI. V shed 5 bases and J 4 bases; nucleotides not matched to a gene: 4. The CDR3 sequence is 15 residues long. DNA for the CDR3: TGTGCCAGCAGTATGAGACTAGCGGGGGCAGATACGCAGTATTTT. The encoded protein is CASSMRLAGADTQYF.

This clone has a single count. The J gene is TRBJ1-2, the V gene TRBV29-1; D possibly corresponds to TRBD1 (6 bases). V lost 3 bases to trimming and J lost 8 bases, with 19 bases between them. Looked up from germline, CDR1 is SQVTM and CDR2 is ANQGSEA. The CDR3 is made up of 14 amino acids. The CDR3 DNA is TGCAGCGTTGATTCCTGGGGGACAACTGGGGGCTACACCTTC. Amino acids: CSVDSWGTTGGYTF.

The chain joins TRBV30 to TRBJ1-1, with a weak D call TRBD1 (6 bases). The CDR3 contains 13 residues. Trimming shortened V by 5 bases and J by 6 bases, and 16 bases separated the two germline ends. Germline V gene sequence: CDR1 GTSNPN, CDR2 SVGIG (reference sequence). This CDR3 reads CAWYREARAEAFF. Here the CDR3 DNA reads TGTGCCTGGTACAGGGAGGCCAGGGCTGAAGCTTTCTTT. Based on the CDR3 plus reference TRBV30 and TRBJ1-1, the full variable domain is SQTIHQWPATLVQPVGSPLSLECTVEGTSNPNLYWYRQAAGRGLQLLFYSVGIGQISSEVPQNLSASRPQDRQFILSSKKLLLSDSGFYLCAWYREARAEAFFGQGTRLTVV.

This clone occurred a few times. This chain's CDR3 is CASSSRDLGGYEQYF. The CDR3, as DNA: TGTGCCAGCAGCAGCAGAGATCTCGGGGGCTACGAGCAGTACTTC. The V and J genes are TRBV4-2 and TRBJ2-7, with a possible D match to TRBD2 (6 bases). Germline assignment: CDR1 LGHNA and CDR2 YNFKEQ. V lost 5 bases and J lost 3, with 17 bases in between. CDR3 length: 15 amino acids.

The sample holds a few counts of this clone. V is TRBV30 and J is TRBJ2-1; the D gene is possibly TRBD2 (5 bases). The germline V gene has CDR1 GTSNPN and CDR2 SVGIG (reference sequence). Trimming left V 8 bases short and J 7 bases short, with 6 bases between. The CDR3 has 9 residues. Written as DNA, the CDR3 is TGTGCCGGCGGGAATGAGCAGTTCTTC. Protein product: CAGGNEQFF.

The V gene is TRBV14, the J gene TRBJ2-3, with a possible D match to TRBD2 (5 bases). Looked up from germline, CDR1 is SGHDN and CDR2 is FVKESK. This CDR3 has 17 residues. V lost 3 bases to trimming and J lost 2 bases, with 18 bases between them. CDR3 sequence: CASSQTEVARLTDTQYF. CDR3 nucleotide sequence: TGTGCCAGCAGCCAGACGGAGGTGGCTAGACTCACAGATACGCAGTATTTT.

This chain joins TRBV7-9 and TRBJ2-5; D uncertain. The CDR3 loop spans 14 amino acids. Germline lookup yields CDR1 SEHNR and CDR2 FQNEAQ (reference sequence). V lost 5 bases and J lost 5, with 15 bases in between. CDR3 nucleotides: TGTGCCAGCAGCACCTACCAGAACCGGGAGACCCAGTACTTC. Its protein is CASSTYQNRETQYF.